The T cell receptor (beta chain) described here comes from a study of vaccination and CD4 T cells after COVID-19. This CDR3 is 13 amino acids long. V lost 6 bases to trimming and J lost 8 bases; unmatched junction nucleotides: 6. Study-wide points: Convalescent patients saw a median roughly 85% of their reactive clones show up only after vaccination.

Treatment in this sample: roughly 10-day PBMC culture with coronavirus spike peptide pools or control peptides (ViraFEST assay). The Oncomine TCR Beta short-read assay was what sequenced the DNA obtained from cultured CD4+ T cells. TCRdb fed the PCR reads into MiXCR, producing one record per CDR3 protein. The sample lists roughly 14,000 distinct CDR3 sequences; around 46% were seen once. This clonotype was seen a handful of times. Its cognate antigen is unknown. The origin of this receptor is a human donor who had recovered from COVID-19. This chain links TRBV12-3 or TRBV12-4 with TRBJ1-2; 10 positions match TRBD1. Sequencing was done on a sample of CD4+ T cells from blood, cultured in vitro. CDR3 in amino acids: CASSPDRGYGYTF. CDR3 DNA sequence: TGTGCCAGCAGCCCGGACAGGGGGTACGGCTACACCTTC.